The 12 T cell receptor beta chains reported below all come from one sample, sequenced in a study of blood T cell repertoires in COVID-19. The repertoire was sequenced with immunoSEQ multiplex PCR; TCRdb's copy has only in-frame clones and lacks some. The sample holds about 260,000 clones, 90% seen once. Material for sequencing was peripheral blood. The receptors originated from a woman in her forties with acute or convalescent COVID-19.

V is TRBV11-2 and J is TRBJ2-1; 7 nucleotides align to TRBD1. Germline assignment: CDR1 SGHAT and CDR2 FQNNGV. The CDR3 extends over 16 amino acids. Unmatched junction bases numbered 10, after V lost 4 bases and J lost 4 bases. The CDR3 coding sequence is TGTGCCAGCAGCTATCGCCGGGACAGCTTATACAATGAGCAGTTCTTC. Translation gives CASSYRRDSLYNEQFF.

The V and J genes are TRBV7-9 and TRBJ2-5; possibly TRBD1 for D (6 bases). In germline, CDR1 is SEHNR, CDR2 FQNEAQ (reference sequence). V lost 1 base and J lost 2, with 17 bases in between. CDR3 length: 17 amino acids. DNA of the CDR3: TGTGCCAGCAGCTTAGGGTTCGGTCAGGGGAGTCAAGAGACCCAGTACTTC. Amino acids: CASSLGFGQGSQETQYF.

V and J are TRBV5-6 and TRBJ1-1, with D possibly being TRBD1 (5 bases). The germline CDR1 and CDR2 sequences are SGHDT and YYEEEE. The CDR3 extends over 15 amino acids. Trimming removed 4 bases at V and 2 bases at J, with 15 bases between. In DNA form, the CDR3 reads TGTGCCAGCAGCCGAATAGACAGTTCAAACACTGAAGCTTTCTTT. Translated, it gives CASSRIDSSNTEAFF.

This clone came up once. This chain connects TRBV11-1 to TRBJ2-3, with TRBD1 identical over 10 bases. CDR1 is SGHAT and CDR2 is FQDESV in the germline V gene (reference sequence). V lost 5 bases, J lost 5 bases, and 10 bases stayed unmatched. There are 16 residues in the CDR3. Here the CDR3 reads CASSRRQGARIDTQYF. The CDR3 coding sequence is TGTGCCAGCAGCCGAAGACAGGGGGCAAGGATAGATACGCAGTATTTT.

The chain uses TRBV19 and TRBJ2-5; 13 positions match TRBD2. The CDR3 has 16 residues. J lost 3 bases, V lost 7 bases, and 8 bases had no gene match. Germline V gene lookup returns CDR1 LNHDA and CDR2 SQIVND (reference sequence). Here the CDR3 reads CASTRAGLAGEETQYF. DNA of the CDR3: TGTGCCAGTACCCGGGCAGGACTAGCGGGGGAAGAGACCCAGTACTTC.

The rearrangement uses TRBV20-1 and TRBJ1-5; no clear D gene. The CDR3 runs 12 residues. V shed 3 bases and J shed 8 bases, with 11 bases lying between them. Per germline, CDR1 DFQATT and CDR2 SNEGSKA (reference sequence). The CDR3 nucleotides are TGCAGTGCTAGTACTGGCGGTGAGCCCCAGCATTTT. Translation: CSASTGGEPQHF.

This rearrangement joins TRBV3-1 (or the pseudogene TRBV3-2) to TRBJ2-3, with D possibly matching TRBD1 (8 bases). The CDR3 runs 23 residues. V lost 1 base and J 2 bases, leaving 34 bases between the germline ends. Per germline, CDR1 LGHDT and CDR2 YNNKEL (reference sequence). Here the CDR3 reads CASSQGDAGRAQAGTGLTDTQYF. As DNA, the CDR3 is TGTGCCAGCAGCCAAGGCGATGCAGGCCGGGCGCAAGCGGGGACAGGCCTCACAGATACGCAGTATTTT.

This clone was observed a handful of times. The chain uses TRBV11-2 and TRBJ1-2; 9 bases map to TRBD1. Germline CDR1 is SGHAT and CDR2 is FQNNGV. With 4 bases clipped from V and 0 bases from J, the junction kept 12 bases outside the gene matches. The CDR3 is made up of 18 amino acids. The CDR3 here is CASSSLRDRALSNYGYTF. CDR3 nucleotides: TGTGCCAGCAGCTCCCTCCGGGACAGGGCTCTATCTAACTATGGCTACACCTTC.

This chain connects TRBV9 to TRBJ2-5; TRBD2 aligns across 11 bases. Germline CDR1 reads SGDLS; CDR2 reads YYNGEE. This CDR3 contains 15 residues. J was trimmed by 1 base and V by 4 bases; bases with no gene match: 3. This CDR3 reads CASSTLAGAQETQYF. CDR3 bases: TGTGCCAGCAGCACACTAGCGGGGGCCCAAGAGACCCAGTACTTC.

The V call is TRBV4-2, the J call TRBJ2-5, with 14 bases aligning to TRBD2. Germline V gene lookup returns CDR1 LGHNA and CDR2 YNFKEQ. V lost 0 bases to trimming and J lost 5 bases; unmatched junction nucleotides: 11. The CDR3 runs 19 residues. The CDR3, as DNA: TGTGCCAGCAGCCAAGATTCGAGGACTAGCGGGGGGCCCTGGGAGACCCAGTACTTC. Translation gives CASSQDSRTSGGPWETQYF.

The rearrangement uses TRBV7-2 and TRBJ1-2; 7 positions agree with TRBD1. Germline CDR1 SGHTA, CDR2 FQGNSA. V dropped 5 bases and J dropped 5; count of bases not matched to a gene: 5. The CDR3 contains 13 residues. The CDR3 spells CASSATGKYGYTF. The CDR3 region has the DNA TGTGCCAGCAGCGCGACAGGGAAATATGGCTACACCTTC.

J is TRBJ2-1 and V is TRBV2, with D tentatively TRBD1 (5 bases). V was pared by 2 bases and J by 0 bases, with 11 bases between. The V gene's germline CDR1 is SNHLY and CDR2 FYNNEI. This CDR3 is 16 amino acids long. The CDR3 coding sequence is TGTGCCAGCAGTGAAACTTGGACAAGCTCCTACAATGAGCAGTTCTTC. Its translation is CASSETWTSSYNEQFF.